These 11 T cell receptor beta chains came from one sample sequenced in a study of T cell responses to AZD1222 COVID-19 vaccine. Method: immunoSEQ multiplex PCR; TCRdb's copy keeps in-frame clones and lacks some. The sample holds around 120,000 clones, 85% to 90% seen once. This specimen consisted of peripheral blood, obtained on day 0 of AZD1222 vaccination. The receptors were sampled from an adult in good health.

This clone was counted a few times. The chain uses TRBV2 and TRBJ2-7; D is undetermined. The CDR3 sequence is 15 residues long. Trimming shortened V by 5 bases and J by 1 base, and 15 bases separated the two germline ends. Germline lookup yields CDR1 SNHLY and CDR2 FYNNEI. The chain's CDR3 is CASSPNNRRSYEQYF. CDR3 nucleotides: TGTGCCAGCAGTCCTAATAATCGACGATCCTACGAGCAGTACTTC.

This chain links TRBV12-5 with TRBJ1-1; tentative D call: TRBD1 (5 bases). The CDR3 totals 15 residues. CDR1 and CDR2 (germline): LGHNT, FRNRAP. The V and J ends lost 2 bases and 5 bases respectively, with 15 bases between them. The CDR3 here is CASGLTTAVWTEAFF. CDR3 nucleotides: TGTGCTAGTGGTTTGACGACAGCGGTATGGACTGAAGCTTTCTTT.

This chain links TRBV14 with TRBJ1-6; possibly TRBD1 for D (6 bases). V lost 1 base, J lost 4 bases, and 11 bases lay in between. This CDR3 spans 16 amino acids. The germline gives CDR1 SGHDN, CDR2 FVKESK. CDR3 sequence: CASSQVAGVYNSPLHF. CDR3 nucleotides: TGTGCCAGCAGCCAAGTCGCAGGGGTTTATAATTCACCCCTCCACTTT.

The rearrangement links TRBV3-1 (or the pseudogene TRBV3-2) to TRBJ1-4; 7 nucleotides line up with TRBD1. Trimming at V came to 4 bases and at J to 5 bases, leaving 4 bases not matched to a gene. The V gene's germline CDR1 is LGHDT and CDR2 YNNKEL (reference sequence). The CDR3 has 14 amino acids. CDR3 in amino acids: CASSPRGQNEKLFF. The CDR3 bases are TGTGCCAGCAGCCCCCGGGGACAGAATGAAAAACTGTTTTTT.

The rearrangement links TRBV18 to TRBJ2-1; D ambiguous. Germline values: CDR1 KGHSH, CDR2 LQKENI. The CDR3 runs 15 residues. Between the trimmed V and J ends, which lost 0 bases and 7 bases, there was a span of 13 bases. CDR3 protein: CASSPPMQVTNEQFF. CDR3 sequence (DNA): TGTGCCAGCTCACCACCGATGCAGGTAACGAATGAGCAGTTCTTC.

This chain joins TRBV5-8 and TRBJ1-4; 8 bases map to TRBD1. From germline, CDR1 is SGHTS and CDR2 YDEGEE. Trimming cost V 3 bases and J 6 bases; bases outside gene matches: 19. The CDR3 sequence is 19 residues long. The CDR3 sequence: CASSSHRTQGARSDEKLFF. In DNA, the CDR3 is TGTGCCAGCAGCTCCCACCGGACGCAGGGGGCGAGGTCGGATGAAAAACTGTTTTTT.

This clone was counted only a few times. This chain joins TRBV11-2 and TRBJ2-3, with 8 bases identical to TRBD2. Germline V gene sequence: CDR1 SGHAT, CDR2 FQNNGV. This CDR3 has 15 residues. The ends lost 1 base at V and 1 base at J; junction bases unmatched: 1. The CDR3 reads CASSLGTSRTDTQYF. The CDR3 DNA follows: TGTGCCAGCAGCTTAGGGACTAGCCGCACAGATACGCAGTATTTT.

This chain joins TRBV6-1 and TRBJ1-6; TRBD1 agrees at 12 bases. Trimming cost V 4 bases and J 10 bases; bases outside gene matches: 8. CDR1 is MNHNS, CDR2 SASEGT, per germline. The CDR3 runs to 16 residues. This chain's CDR3 is CASSGPGTGGSSPLHF. The CDR3 coding sequence is TGTGCCAGCAGTGGGCCCGGGACAGGGGGCAGCTCACCCCTCCACTTT.

DNA for the CDR3: TGTGCCAGCAGTGAAATCCGAGAGGATGGCTACACCTTC. Its protein is CASSEIREDGYTF. The chain couples TRBV6-1 to TRBJ1-2; the D is unclear. CDR1 is MNHNS and CDR2 is SASEGT in the germline V gene. With 2 bases removed from V and 6 bases from J, the gap between germline ends came to 10 bases. The CDR3 is 13 residues long.

The chain uses TRBV9 and TRBJ1-1, with 7 bases aligning to TRBD1. Germline CDR1 is SGDLS and CDR2 is YYNGEE. The CDR3 extends over 13 amino acids. Trimming removed 2 bases from V and 3 bases from J; junction bases left unmatched: 1. The CDR3 DNA reads as TGTGCCAGCAGCGTCGACAGGGACACTGAAGCTTTCTTT. This encodes CASSVDRDTEAFF.

The chain couples TRBV7-3 to TRBJ2-7; TRBD2 agrees at 8 bases. There are 14 residues in the CDR3. Germline CDR1 reads SGHTA; CDR2 reads FQGTGA. V shed 3 bases, J shed 2 bases, and the junction held 3 bases outside the gene matches. The CDR3 nucleotides are TGTGCCAGCAGCTTCACTAGCGGACCCTACGAGCAGTACTTC. Its translation: CASSFTSGPYEQYF.